This paragraph reports one T cell receptor beta chain. What it binds is not known. Documented time point: week 47, end of study. In the vaccine, a single dose held 300 ug of the mutant IDH1 20-mer peptide, along with topical imiquimod. The patients received vaccinations eight times, in weeks 1, 3, 5, 7, 11, 15, 19 and 23. Measured with immunoSEQ multiplex PCR; TCRdb has only the in-frame clones, and not every one. Counted here are 56,000 or so clones, approximately 80% occurring once; the ten biggest clones make up over 4%. The entry originates in a study of a mutant IDH1 vaccine in newly diagnosed glioma. Study findings and constraints: 93.3% of patients showed vaccine-induced immune responses across multiple MHC alleles. Changes in top peripheral clonotypes did not appear linked to pseudoprogression.

Germline values: CDR1 SQVTM, CDR2 ANQGSEA. The CDR3 consists of 13 residues. The J segment lost 8 bases and the V segment lost 4 bases, leaving 5 bases of the junction unmatched. The receptor was isolated from a woman in her thirties or forties with glioma. Some clones in this sample may be carry-over from other donors' samples. Specimen: PBMCs, collected from a glioma patient whose treatment included an IDH1 peptide vaccine. The chain has TRBV29-1 and TRBJ1-2; 12 bases fit TRBD1. The CDR3 bases are TGCAGCGTTGCGGGACAGGGGGCGATCGGCTACACCTTC. It specifies CSVAGQGAIGYTF.